This T cell receptor beta chain was observed in a study of T cell responses to AZD1222 COVID-19 vaccine. Here immunoSEQ multiplex PCR was the method, and the copy in TCRdb shows in-frame clones only, minus some. This sample yields approximately 150,000 clones, of which over 75% are seen a single time; 3% to 3.5% belongs to the top ten. The trim removed 4 bases at V and 7 bases at J, leaving 16 bases unmatched. Germline V gives CDR1 SEHNR, CDR2 FQNEAQ (reference sequence). The CDR3 sequence is 18 residues long. The V call is TRBV7-9, the J call TRBJ2-2, with 9 bases identical to TRBD2. This TCR was sampled from an adult who received the AZD1222 COVID-19 vaccine. This specimen consisted of peripheral blood, obtained 28 days after the second AZD1222 dose. The DNA for the CDR3 is TGTGCCAGCAGCTGGGCGAGGCTTAGCGGGAGATTCGTCGGGGAGCTGTTTTTT. It encodes CASSWARLSGRFVGELFF.